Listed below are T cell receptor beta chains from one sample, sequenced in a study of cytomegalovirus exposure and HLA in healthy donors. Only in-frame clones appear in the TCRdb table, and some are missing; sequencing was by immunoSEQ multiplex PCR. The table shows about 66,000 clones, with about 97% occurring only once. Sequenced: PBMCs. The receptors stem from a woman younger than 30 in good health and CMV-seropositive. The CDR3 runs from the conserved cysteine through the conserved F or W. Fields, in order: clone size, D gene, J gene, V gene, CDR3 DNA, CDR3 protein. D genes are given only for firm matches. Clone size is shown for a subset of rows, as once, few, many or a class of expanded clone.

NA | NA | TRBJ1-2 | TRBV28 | TGTGCCAGCAGATCGACAGCCAACTATGGCTACACCTTC | CASRSTANYGYTF
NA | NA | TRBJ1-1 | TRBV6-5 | TGTGCCAGCAGTTACTCGAAACAGGGGAACACTGAAGCTTTCTTT | CASSYSKQGNTEAFF
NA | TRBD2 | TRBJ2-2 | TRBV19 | TGTGCCAGTAGTCTCCGTCCGAGACTAGCGGGGGCGAACACCGGGGAGCTGTTTTTT | CASSLRPRLAGANTGELFF
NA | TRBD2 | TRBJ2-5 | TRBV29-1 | TGCAGCGGGGAGAGCGGGAGAGGTGAGACCCAGTACTTC | CSGESGRGETQYF
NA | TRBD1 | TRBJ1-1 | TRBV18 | TGTGCCAGCTCACCCAGGGACAGGCATTTGAACACTGAAGCTTTCTTT | CASSPRDRHLNTEAFF
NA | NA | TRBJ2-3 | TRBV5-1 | TGCGCCAGCAGCCGAGCAGGTGGTGGGAGCACAGATACGCAGTATTTT | CASSRAGGGSTDTQYF
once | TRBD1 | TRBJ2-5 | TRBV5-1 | TGCGCCAGCAGCTTAGGGACAGGCCCCCAAGAGACCCAGTACTTC | CASSLGTGPQETQYF
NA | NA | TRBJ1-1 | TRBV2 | TGTGCCAGCAGGGCAATGAACACTGAAGCTTTCTTT | CASRAMNTEAFF
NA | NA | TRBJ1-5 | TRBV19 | TGTGCCAGTAGTATCCGGACGGGGGGTCAGCCCCAGCATTTT | CASSIRTGGQPQHF
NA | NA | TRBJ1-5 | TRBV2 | TGTGCCAGCAGTGATCGGAGCAATCAGCCCCAGCATTTT | CASSDRSNQPQHF
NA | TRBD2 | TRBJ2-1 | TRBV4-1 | TGCGCCAGCAGCCAAGGATTTCCTAGCGGTACCTACAATGAGCAGTTCTTC | CASSQGFPSGTYNEQFF
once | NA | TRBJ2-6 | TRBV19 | TGTGCCAGTACTACCGGCTCTGGGGCCAACGTCCTGACTTTC | CASTTGSGANVLTF
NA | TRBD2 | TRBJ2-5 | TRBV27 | TGTGCCAGCAGTCCTCGGACTAGCGGGAGAGGCGGGTGGGAGACCCAGTACTTC | CASSPRTSGRGGWETQYF
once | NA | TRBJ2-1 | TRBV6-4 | TGTGCCAGCAGTTATCGGGGGTTCTTC | CASSYRGFF
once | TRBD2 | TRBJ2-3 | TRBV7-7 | TGTGCTAGCAGCCCTGGGAGGGCCGGCACAGATACGCAGTATTTT | CASSPGRAGTDTQYF
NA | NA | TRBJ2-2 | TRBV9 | TGTGCCAGCAGCGTAGGCGGCCGACCATCCCTAACCGGGGAGCTGTTTTTT | CASSVGGRPSLTGELFF
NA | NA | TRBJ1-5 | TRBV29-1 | TGCAGCGTTGGGGGGGACGGGGGGACGGGGCAGCCCCAGCATTTT | CSVGGDGGTGQPQHF
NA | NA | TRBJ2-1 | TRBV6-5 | TGTGCCAGCAGTATACTAGGACACAATGAGCAGTTCTTC | CASSILGHNEQFF
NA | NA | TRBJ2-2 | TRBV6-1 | TGTGCCAGCCACTCCGCGAACACCGGGGAGCTGTTTTTT | CASHSANTGELFF
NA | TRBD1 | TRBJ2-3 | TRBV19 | TGTGCCAGTAGTCCCGGACAGGGTACCACAGATACGCAGTATTTT | CASSPGQGTTDTQYF
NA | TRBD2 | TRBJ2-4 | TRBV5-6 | TGTGCCAGCAGCAGGCCGCAGCGGGAAGCCAAAAACATTCAGTACTTC | CASSRPQREAKNIQYF
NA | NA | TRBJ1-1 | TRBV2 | TGTGCCAGCAGTGAAGCTCGGGGGTCCGTCACTGAAGCTTTCTTT | CASSEARGSVTEAFF
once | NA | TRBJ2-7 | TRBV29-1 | TGCAGCGTGGATACAGGGCTCAGCTCCTACGAGCAGTACTTC | CSVDTGLSSYEQYF
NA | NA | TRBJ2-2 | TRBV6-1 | TGTGCCAGCCGCCCCCCAGGGAACACCGGGGAGCTGTTTTTT | CASRPPGNTGELFF
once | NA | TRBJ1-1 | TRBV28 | TGTGCCAGCAGTTTGATTTCTCCAGGTTCCCATGAAGCTTTCTTT | CASSLISPGSHEAFF
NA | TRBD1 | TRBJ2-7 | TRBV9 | TGTGCCAGCAGCGTCCGGACAGGTCCCTACGAGCAGTACTTC | CASSVRTGPYEQYF
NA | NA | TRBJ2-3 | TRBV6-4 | TGTGCCAGCAGTGACTCGACAGGCTTGACGGATACGCAGTATTTT | CASSDSTGLTDTQYF
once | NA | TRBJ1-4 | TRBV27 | TGTGCCAGCAGTTTTCAAGGGGTGGCTAATGAAAAACTGTTTTTT | CASSFQGVANEKLFF
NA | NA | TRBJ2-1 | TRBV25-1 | TGTGCCAGCAGTGCCCTTCAGGGGCTTGAGCAGTTCTTC | CASSALQGLEQFF
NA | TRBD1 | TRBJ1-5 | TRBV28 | TGTGCCAGCAGTTTAAATTTAGGTACGCAACAGGGGCAGCCCCAGCATTTT | CASSLNLGTQQGQPQHF
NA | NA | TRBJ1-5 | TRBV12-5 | TGTGCTAGTGGTCCGTTGTCTCCCTACAATCAGCCCCAGCATTTT | CASGPLSPYNQPQHF
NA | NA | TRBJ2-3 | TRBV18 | TGTGCCAGCTTAGGAGGAGATACGCAGTATTTT | CASLGGDTQYF
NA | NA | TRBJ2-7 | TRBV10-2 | TGCGCCAGCAGTGTGCGGGATCGGAGCTCCTACGAGCAGTACTTC | CASSVRDRSSYEQYF
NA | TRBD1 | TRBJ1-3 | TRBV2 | TGTGCCAGCAGTGATCGATGGACAGGGGACTCCTCTGGAAACACCATATATTTT | CASSDRWTGDSSGNTIYF
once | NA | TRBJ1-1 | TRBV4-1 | TGCGCCAGCAGCCAAGCTTTTTTGACTGAAGCTTTCTTT | CASSQAFLTEAFF